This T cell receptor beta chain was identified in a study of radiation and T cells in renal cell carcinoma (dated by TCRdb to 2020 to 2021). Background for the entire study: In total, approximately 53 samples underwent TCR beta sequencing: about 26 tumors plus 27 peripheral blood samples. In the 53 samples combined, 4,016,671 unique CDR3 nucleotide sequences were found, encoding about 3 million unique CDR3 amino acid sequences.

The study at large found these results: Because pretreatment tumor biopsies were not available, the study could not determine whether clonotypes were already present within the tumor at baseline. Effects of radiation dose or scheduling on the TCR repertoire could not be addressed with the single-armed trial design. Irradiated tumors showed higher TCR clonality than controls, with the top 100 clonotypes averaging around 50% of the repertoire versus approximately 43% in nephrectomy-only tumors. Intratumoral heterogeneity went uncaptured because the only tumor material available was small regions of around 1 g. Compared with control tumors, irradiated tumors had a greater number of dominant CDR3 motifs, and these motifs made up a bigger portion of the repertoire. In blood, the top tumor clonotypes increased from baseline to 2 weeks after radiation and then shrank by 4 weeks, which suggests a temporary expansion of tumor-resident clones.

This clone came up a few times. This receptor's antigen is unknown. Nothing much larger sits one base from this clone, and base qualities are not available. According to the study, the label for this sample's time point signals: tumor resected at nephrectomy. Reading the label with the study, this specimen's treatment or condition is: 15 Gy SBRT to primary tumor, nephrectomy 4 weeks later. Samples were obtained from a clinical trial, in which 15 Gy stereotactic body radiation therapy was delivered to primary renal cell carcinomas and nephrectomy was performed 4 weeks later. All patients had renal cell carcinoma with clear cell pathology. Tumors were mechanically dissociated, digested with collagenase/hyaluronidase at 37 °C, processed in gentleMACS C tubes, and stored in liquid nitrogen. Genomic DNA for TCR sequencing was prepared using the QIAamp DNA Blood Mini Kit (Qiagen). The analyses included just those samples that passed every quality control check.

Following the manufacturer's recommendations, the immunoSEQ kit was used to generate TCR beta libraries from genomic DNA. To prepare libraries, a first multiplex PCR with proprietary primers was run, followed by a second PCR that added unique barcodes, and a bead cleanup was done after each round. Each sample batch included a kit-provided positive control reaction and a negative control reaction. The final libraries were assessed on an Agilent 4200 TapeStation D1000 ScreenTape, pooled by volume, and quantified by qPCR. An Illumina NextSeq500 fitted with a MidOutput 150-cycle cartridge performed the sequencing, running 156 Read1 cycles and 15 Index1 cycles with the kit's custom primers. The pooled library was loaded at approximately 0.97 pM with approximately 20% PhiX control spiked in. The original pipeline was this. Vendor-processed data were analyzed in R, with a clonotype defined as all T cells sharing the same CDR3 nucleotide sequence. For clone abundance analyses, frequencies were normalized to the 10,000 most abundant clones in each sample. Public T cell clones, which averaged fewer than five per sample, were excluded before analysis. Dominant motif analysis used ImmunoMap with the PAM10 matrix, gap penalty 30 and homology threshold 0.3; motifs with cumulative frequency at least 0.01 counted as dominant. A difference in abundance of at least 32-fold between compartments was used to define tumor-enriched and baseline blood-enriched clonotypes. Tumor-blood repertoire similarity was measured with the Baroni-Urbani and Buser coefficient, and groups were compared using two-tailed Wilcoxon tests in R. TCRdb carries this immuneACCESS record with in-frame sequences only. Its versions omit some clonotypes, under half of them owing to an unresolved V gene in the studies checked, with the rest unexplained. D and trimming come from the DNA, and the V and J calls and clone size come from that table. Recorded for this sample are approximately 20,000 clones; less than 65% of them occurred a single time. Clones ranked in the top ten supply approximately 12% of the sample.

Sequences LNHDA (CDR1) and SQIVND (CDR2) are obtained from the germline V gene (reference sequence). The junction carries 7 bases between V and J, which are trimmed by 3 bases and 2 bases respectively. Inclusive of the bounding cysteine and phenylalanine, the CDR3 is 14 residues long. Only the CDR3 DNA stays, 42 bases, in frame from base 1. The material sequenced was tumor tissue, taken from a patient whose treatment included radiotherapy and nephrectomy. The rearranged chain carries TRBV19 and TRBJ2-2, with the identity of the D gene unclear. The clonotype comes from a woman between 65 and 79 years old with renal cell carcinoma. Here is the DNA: TGTGCCAGTAGTATGTCCGACAACACCGGGGAGCTGTTTTTT. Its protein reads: CASSMSDNTGELFF.